This T cell receptor beta chain is from a study of T cells in Graves' hyperthyroidism and ophthalmopathy. Regarding the study as a whole: Model-based prediction identified ophthalmopathy a median roughly six months prior to its onset. From stable hyperthyroidism, ophthalmopathy was set apart by a 13 V-J model. Most thyroid clonotypes that were expanded above 0.001 also turned up in blood.

What was amplified from RNA transcripts were TCR beta CDR3 regions. The primer set for the first-round RT-PCR of the TCR CDR3 was HTBI. TCRdb redid the calling of the multiplex PCR reads with MiXCR, one entry per CDR3 protein. The table records roughly 750,000 distinct CDR3 sequences, about a sixth of them present only once. This clonotype was observed at least ten times. Its antigen is still unknown. The germline V and J ends were trimmed by 3 bases and 9 bases, with 21 bases remaining between them. CDR3 size: 15 residues. The germline V gene encodes CDR1 DFQATT and CDR2 SNEGSKA (reference sequence). The TCR sequence derives from a man in his late teens or twenties with Graves' hyperthyroidism. Specimen: blood. The J gene is TRBJ2-4, the V gene TRBV20-1; D is possibly TRBD2 (8 bases). The CDR3 loop reads CSASDQGGLEGIQYF. DNA of the CDR3: TGCAGTGCTAGTGATCAGGGGGGACTAGAGGGCATTCAGTACTTC.